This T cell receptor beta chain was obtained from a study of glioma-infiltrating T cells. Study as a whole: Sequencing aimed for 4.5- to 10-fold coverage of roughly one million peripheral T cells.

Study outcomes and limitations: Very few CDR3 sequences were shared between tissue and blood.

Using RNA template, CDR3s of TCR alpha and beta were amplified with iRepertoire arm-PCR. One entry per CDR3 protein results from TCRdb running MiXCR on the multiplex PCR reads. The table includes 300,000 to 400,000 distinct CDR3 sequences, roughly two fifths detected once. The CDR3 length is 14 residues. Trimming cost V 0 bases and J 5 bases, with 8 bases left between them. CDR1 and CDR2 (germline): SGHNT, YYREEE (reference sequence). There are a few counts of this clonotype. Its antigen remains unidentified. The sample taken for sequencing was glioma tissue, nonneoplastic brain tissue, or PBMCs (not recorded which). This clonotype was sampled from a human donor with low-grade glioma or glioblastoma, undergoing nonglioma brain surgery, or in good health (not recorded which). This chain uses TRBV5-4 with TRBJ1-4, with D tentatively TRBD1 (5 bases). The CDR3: CASSLGGVNEKLFF. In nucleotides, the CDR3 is TGTGCCAGCAGCTTGGGAGGGGTGAATGAAAAACTGTTTTTT.